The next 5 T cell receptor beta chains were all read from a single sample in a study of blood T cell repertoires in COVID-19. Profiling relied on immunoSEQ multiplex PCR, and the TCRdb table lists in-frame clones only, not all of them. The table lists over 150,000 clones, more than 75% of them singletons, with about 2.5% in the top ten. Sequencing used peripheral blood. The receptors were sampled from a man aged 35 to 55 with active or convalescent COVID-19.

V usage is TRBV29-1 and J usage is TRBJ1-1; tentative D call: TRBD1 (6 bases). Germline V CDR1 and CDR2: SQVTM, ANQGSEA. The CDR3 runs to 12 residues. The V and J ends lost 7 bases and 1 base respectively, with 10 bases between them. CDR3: CSAIQGNTEAFF. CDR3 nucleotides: TGCAGCGCAATACAGGGGAACACTGAAGCTTTCTTT.

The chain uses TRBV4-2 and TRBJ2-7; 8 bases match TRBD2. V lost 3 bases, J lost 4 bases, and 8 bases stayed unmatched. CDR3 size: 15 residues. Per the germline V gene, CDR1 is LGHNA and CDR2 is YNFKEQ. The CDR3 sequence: CASSHVGGGLYEQYF. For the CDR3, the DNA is TGTGCCAGCAGCCATGTAGGCGGGGGGCTTTACGAGCAGTACTTC.

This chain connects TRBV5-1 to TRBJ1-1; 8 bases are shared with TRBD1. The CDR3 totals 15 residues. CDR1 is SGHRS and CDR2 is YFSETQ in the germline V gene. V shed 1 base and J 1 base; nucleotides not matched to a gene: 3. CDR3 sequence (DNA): TGCGCCAGCAGCTTGACTCAGGGGGCGAACACTGAAGCTTTCTTT. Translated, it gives CASSLTQGANTEAFF.

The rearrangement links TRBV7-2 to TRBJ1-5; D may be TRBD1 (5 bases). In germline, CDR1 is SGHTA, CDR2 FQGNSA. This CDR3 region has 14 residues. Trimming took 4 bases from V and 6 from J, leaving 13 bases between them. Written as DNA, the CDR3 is TGTGCCAGCAGCTCAGGCGGGGGTGGTCAGCCCCAGCATTTT. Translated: CASSSGGGGQPQHF. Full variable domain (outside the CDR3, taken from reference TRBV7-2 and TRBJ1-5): GAGVSQSPSNKVTEKGKDVELRCDPISGHTALYWYRQSLGQGLEFLIYFQGNSAPDKSGLPSDRFSAERTGGSVSTLTIQRTQQEDSAVYLCASSSGGGGQPQHFGDGTRLSIL.

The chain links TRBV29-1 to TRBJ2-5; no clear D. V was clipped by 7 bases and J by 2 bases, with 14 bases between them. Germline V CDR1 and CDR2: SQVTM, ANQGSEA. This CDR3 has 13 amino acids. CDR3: CSAAIRSQETQYF. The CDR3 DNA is TGCAGCGCCGCCATCAGGTCACAAGAGACCCAGTACTTC.